The 28 T cell receptor beta chains presented below share a single source sample, sequenced in a study of neurological immune-mediated disorders. TCRdb passed the 5' RACE reads through MiXCR, listing each CDR3 protein once. The sample has about 59,000 distinct CDR3 sequences, roughly 12% seen once. The sequencing input was PBMCs. The receptor set was obtained from a woman aged 55-69 years with HTLV-1-associated myelopathy (HAM/TSP).

This rearrangement joins TRBV7-2 to TRBJ1-5; 9 positions match TRBD1. J was trimmed by 4 bases and V by 4 bases; bases with no gene match: 2. The CDR3 has 14 amino acids. Per germline, CDR1 SGHTA and CDR2 FQGNSA. CDR3 protein: CASSSTGGNQPQHF. In nucleotides, the CDR3 is TGTGCCAGCAGCTCGACAGGGGGGAATCAGCCCCAGCATTTT. The complete variable domain, with remaining parts taken from reference TRBV7-2 and TRBJ1-5, reads GAGVSQSPSNKVTEKGKDVELRCDPISGHTALYWYRQSLGQGLEFLIYFQGNSAPDKSGLPSDRFSAERTGGSVSTLTIQRTQQEDSAVYLCASSSTGGNQPQHFGDGTRLSIL.

This clonotype ranks as medium-sized. The rearrangement uses TRBV29-1 and TRBJ2-2; tentatively, D is TRBD1 (6 bases). The V gene lost 4 bases and the J gene lost 5 bases, with 14 bases spanning the gap. The germline gives CDR1 SQVTM, CDR2 ANQGSEA. CDR3 length equals 14 residues. The CDR3 spells CSVGMGAGTGELFF. The DNA for the CDR3 is TGCAGCGTTGGTATGGGGGCCGGTACCGGGGAGCTGTTTTTT.

As regards this clonotype: A much more abundant neighbour one base away suggests this may be a read error. V gene TRBV5-1 combines with J gene TRBJ2-1, with 7 bases matching TRBD2. The CDR3 runs 16 residues. With V trimmed by 2 bases and J by 4 bases, 9 bases remained unmatched. Germline CDR1 SGHRS, CDR2 YFSETQ. The CDR3 DNA reads TGCGCCAGCAGCTTTCTAGCGGTAGCGTCGTACAATGAGCAGTTCTTC. Protein sequence: CASSFLAVASYNEQFF.

This clonotype was seen ten or more times. The CDR3 coding sequence is TGTGCCATCAGTGAGAGAGGGCCTGACACCGGGGAGCTGTTTTTT. Its translation: CAISERGPDTGELFF. The rearrangement joins TRBV10-3 to TRBJ2-2, with a tentative D call TRBD2 (5 bases). Germline values: CDR1 ENHRY, CDR2 SYGVKD. Trimming pared 2 bases from V and 3 bases from J, leaving 10 bases between. This CDR3 is built from 15 residues.

Many counts were recorded for this clonotype. The chain recombines TRBV20-1 with TRBJ1-4; 8 bases align to TRBD1. The CDR3 spans 14 residues. V was clipped by 3 bases and J by 7 bases; unmatched bases: 7. Germline lookup yields CDR1 DFQATT and CDR2 SNEGSKA (reference sequence). The CDR3 DNA reads TGCAGTGCTAGGGATGACAGGGGTGGTGAAAAACTGTTTTTT. Translating gives CSARDDRGGEKLFF.

This clonotype occurred many times. CDR3 region: CASSSQGLNTGELFF. The DNA of the CDR3 is TGTGCCAGCAGCTCCCAGGGACTGAACACCGGGGAGCTGTTTTTT. The V call is TRBV7-8, the J call TRBJ2-2, with D tentatively TRBD2 (6 bases). From germline, CDR1 is SGHVS and CDR2 FQNEAQ. The length of the CDR3 is 15 residues. Between the trimmed V and J ends, which lost 4 bases and 1 base, there was a span of 10 bases.

At least ten counts were recorded for this clonotype. This chain connects TRBV3-1 to TRBJ1-1, with no clear D. The CDR3 length is 14 residues. Per the germline V gene, CDR1 is LGHDT and CDR2 is YNNKEL (reference sequence). V dropped 0 bases and J dropped 5 bases, with 10 bases sitting between them. CDR3 nucleotide sequence: TGTGCCAGCAGCCAAGAGCCCGGAGGAACTGAAGCTTTCTTT. Translation: CASSQEPGGTEAFF.

This clonotype was seen ten or more times. This chain connects TRBV12-3 or TRBV12-4 to TRBJ2-3, with 10 bases identical to TRBD2. This CDR3 has 16 amino acids. J lost 5 bases, V lost 3 bases, and 8 bases had no gene match. The DNA of the CDR3 is TGTGCCAGCAGTTTCTCGAGCGGGAGGGGCGAAGATACGCAGTATTTT. Amino acid sequence: CASSFSSGRGEDTQYF.

The table lists this clonotype with many counts. V is TRBV11-2 and J is TRBJ1-4; possibly TRBD1 for D (6 bases). CDR3 length: 16 amino acids. Germline values: CDR1 SGHAT, CDR2 FQNNGV. Trimming cost V 4 bases and J 5 bases, with 17 bases left between them. Here the CDR3 reads CASSSRPGQSNEKLFF. DNA of the CDR3: TGTGCCAGCAGCTCCAGACCGGGACAATCAAATGAAAAACTGTTTTTT.

This clonotype was detected many times. The V call is TRBV20-1, the J call TRBJ2-1, with D possibly called TRBD1 or TRBD2 (5 bases each). The CDR3 is 14 amino acids. Trimming stripped 2 bases from V and 4 bases from J, with 12 bases between. Germline CDR1 and CDR2: DFQATT and SNEGSKA (reference sequence). The CDR3 protein is CSARRGSGYNEQFF. The CDR3 region has the DNA TGCAGTGCTAGAAGGGGATCGGGATACAATGAGCAGTTCTTC.

The table lists this clonotype with a count of one. This sequence joins TRBV7-9 and TRBJ2-1, with a tentative D call TRBD2 (6 bases). The CDR3 consists of 15 residues. Trimming pared 0 bases from V and 7 bases from J, leaving 13 bases between. CDR1 is SEHNR, CDR2 FQNEAQ, per germline (reference sequence). The CDR3 DNA follows: TGTGCCAGCAGCTTAGCGAAGGGACTCTTGAATGAGCAGTTCTTC. It translates to CASSLAKGLLNEQFF.

In this sample, this clonotype turned up a few times. This chain uses TRBV5-1 with TRBJ1-1; D is uncertain. V was pared by 4 bases and J by 3 bases, with 10 bases between. This CDR3 is 13 amino acids long. Per the germline V gene, CDR1 is SGHRS and CDR2 is YFSETQ. The CDR3 protein is CASSPYWDTEAFF. The CDR3 coding sequence is TGCGCCAGCAGCCCCTATTGGGACACTGAAGCTTTCTTT. Together with reference TRBV5-1 and TRBJ1-1, the CDR3 gives the full variable domain: KAGVTQTPRYLIKTRGQQVTLSCSPISGHRSVSWYQQTPGQGLQFLFEYFSETQRNKGNFPGRFSGRQFSNSRSEMNVSTLELGDSALYLCASSPYWDTEAFFGQGTRLTVV.

To note about this clonotype: Given a much more abundant clone one base away, this may be a read error. The chain uses TRBV20-1 and TRBJ1-2; the D is unclear. The CDR3 runs to 15 residues. Germline V CDR1 and CDR2: DFQATT, SNEGSKA (reference sequence). V was cut by 2 bases and J by 8 bases, with 21 bases left in between. The CDR3 nucleotides are TGCAGTGCTAGATACGGCCGGTCTGGGGATCGAGGCTACACCTTC. Its translation: CSARYGRSGDRGYTF.

The chain combines TRBV25-1 with TRBJ2-3; 7 bases are shared with TRBD1. The germline V gene encodes CDR1 MGHDK and CDR2 SYGVNS. CDR3 length: 13 amino acids. Trimming took 7 bases from V and 3 from J; bases not matched to a gene: 4. CDR3 region: CASTRQGTDTQYF. The CDR3, as DNA: TGTGCCAGCACTCGACAGGGAACAGATACGCAGTATTTT.

This clonotype was counted ten times or more. The chain carries TRBV2 and TRBJ2-7; D remains unclear. The germline CDR1 and CDR2 sequences are SNHLY and FYNNEI. This CDR3 contains 12 residues. Trimming took off 3 bases at V and 6 bases at J, with 9 bases between the two ends. The CDR3 sequence is CASSDRRSEQYF. Here the CDR3 DNA reads TGTGCCAGCAGTGACCGAAGGAGCGAGCAGTACTTC.

At least ten counts were recorded for this clonotype. V is TRBV6-1 and J is TRBJ2-7; 8 bases fit TRBD1. The CDR3 extends over 14 amino acids. V was clipped by 7 bases and J by 0 bases; unmatched bases: 5. Germline lookup yields CDR1 MNHNS and CDR2 SASEGT. CDR3 region: CASKDRGYSYEQYF. For the CDR3, the DNA is TGTGCCAGCAAAGACAGGGGCTACTCCTACGAGCAGTACTTC.

In the case of this clonotype: A single base separates this from a much larger clone, so it may be a read error. The chain employs TRBV6-1 and TRBJ2-1; 7 bases line up with TRBD1. Germline assignment: CDR1 MNHNS and CDR2 SASEGT. V shed 6 bases, J shed 10 bases, and the junction held 12 bases outside the gene matches. This CDR3 region has 14 residues. CDR3 nucleotide sequence: TGTGCCAGCAGCGCCGAGGACAGGACCAGCGAGCAGTTCTTC. Its protein is CASSAEDRTSEQFF.

This clonotype was counted many times. This rearrangement joins TRBV5-1 to TRBJ2-5; 12 nucleotides match TRBD1. From germline, CDR1 is SGHRS and CDR2 YFSETQ. This CDR3 spans 17 amino acids. J was trimmed by 5 bases and V by 3 bases; bases with no gene match: 11. CDR3 DNA sequence: TGCGCCAGCAGCTCCTCTCCCGGGACAGGGGGCGCGGAGACCCAGTACTTC. This gives the protein CASSSSPGTGGAETQYF.

In its sample, this clonotype was seen many times. J is TRBJ2-2 and V is TRBV7-3; D is perhaps TRBD2 (5 bases). Germline CDR1 and CDR2: SGHTA and FQGTGA. V dropped 4 bases and J dropped 6 bases, with 9 bases sitting between them. There are 13 residues in the CDR3. CDR3 nucleotides: TGTGCCAGCAGCTCCATCGGGGCCGGGGAGCTGTTTTTT. It translates to CASSSIGAGELFF.

This clonotype was recorded at least ten times. This chain links TRBV20-1 with TRBJ1-6, with no clear D. CDR3 length: 17 amino acids. In germline, CDR1 is DFQATT, CDR2 SNEGSKA (reference sequence). V was cut by 1 base and J by 0 bases, with 13 bases left in between. The CDR3 sequence is CSARGSGISSYNSPLHF. In nucleotides, the CDR3 is TGCAGTGCTAGAGGTTCAGGCATTAGCTCCTATAATTCACCCCTCCACTTT.

This clonotype was counted at least ten times. This chain links TRBV6-1 with TRBJ2-7; 10 positions agree with TRBD2. The J segment lost 7 bases and the V segment lost 9 bases, leaving 15 bases of the junction unmatched. The CDR3 contains 15 residues. Germline V gene lookup returns CDR1 MNHNS and CDR2 SASEGT. CDR3 in DNA: TGTGCCAGTTTTAGTGCCGCTAGCGGGAGATGGGAGCAGTACTTC. Protein sequence: CASFSAASGRWEQYF.

The chain has TRBV28 and TRBJ2-4; a weak D match, TRBD1 (5 bases). This CDR3 is 15 amino acids long. V gave up 2 bases and J gave up 5 bases, with 13 bases separating them. Germline assignment: CDR1 MDHEN and CDR2 SYDVKM. CDR3 bases: TGTGCCAGCAGTTTAGGCCAGGGCAGCCAAAACATTCAGTACTTC. It is translated as CASSLGQGSQNIQYF.

V is TRBV24-1 and J is TRBJ2-3; the D gene is possibly TRBD1 (5 bases). V gave up 7 bases and J gave up 15 bases, with 25 bases separating them. Germline CDR1 KGHDR, CDR2 SFDVKD. There are 14 residues in the CDR3. The CDR3 nucleotides are TGTGCCACCAGCACGCGCCTGGGGCTGGTGGGGCACTATTTT. Translation: CATSTRLGLVGHYF.

The table lists this clonotype with many counts. This chain uses TRBV19 with TRBJ2-5; D unresolved. The CDR3 has 13 residues. Trimming took 3 bases from V and 2 from J, leaving 7 bases between them. Germline loops: CDR1 LNHDA, CDR2 SQIVND (reference sequence). This chain's CDR3 is CASSMMAQETQYF. CDR3 in DNA: TGTGCCAGTAGTATGATGGCACAAGAGACCCAGTACTTC.

This clonotype was picked up many times. The chain links TRBV5-1 to TRBJ2-5, with D perhaps given as TRBD1 or TRBD2 (7 bases each). The germline gives CDR1 SGHRS, CDR2 YFSETQ. V was clipped by 1 base and J by 1 base, with 17 bases between them. This CDR3 spans 17 amino acids. CDR3 residues: CASSLKGGRGLQETQYF. The CDR3 DNA reads as TGCGCCAGCAGCTTGAAAGGAGGGAGGGGGCTCCAAGAGACCCAGTACTTC.

The genes are TRBV2 and TRBJ1-5; perhaps TRBD1 as D (5 bases). V shed 8 bases and J shed 7 bases, with 15 bases lying between them. Germline CDR1 SNHLY, CDR2 FYNNEI. The CDR3 contains 13 residues. The CDR3 sequence: CASAGGIEQPQHF. In nucleotides, the CDR3 is TGTGCCAGCGCCGGGGGAATTGAGCAGCCCCAGCATTTT. Full variable domain (outside the CDR3, taken from reference TRBV2 and TRBJ1-5): EPEVTQTPSHQVTQMGQEVILRCVPISNHLYFYWYRQILGQKVEFLVSFYNNEISEKSEIFDDQFSVERPDGSNFTLKIRSTKLEDSAMYFCASAGGIEQPQHFGDGTRLSIL.

The sample holds many counts of this clonotype. This sequence joins TRBV6-5 and TRBJ1-5; 10 nucleotides align to TRBD1. CDR1 MNHEY and CDR2 SVGAGI come from the germline V gene. CDR3 length: 16 amino acids. V shed 5 bases, J shed 3 bases, and the junction held 7 bases outside the gene matches. CDR3 protein: CASSRRTGGDNQPQHF. CDR3 DNA sequence: TGTGCCAGCAGTAGGAGGACAGGGGGAGACAATCAGCCCCAGCATTTT.

The chain recombines TRBV5-6 with TRBJ1-1; perhaps TRBD1 as D (5 bases). The V gene lost 6 bases and the J gene lost 3 bases, with 21 bases spanning the gap. This CDR3 comprises 16 residues. Germline values: CDR1 SGHDT, CDR2 YYEEEE. The CDR3 sequence is CASISFHGATDTEAFF. The CDR3 nucleotides are TGTGCCAGCATCTCGTTTCATGGGGCTACGGACACTGAAGCTTTCTTT.